These 4 T cell receptor beta chains were all obtained from the same sample, sequenced in a study of spatial heterogeneity in lung cancer. Study-level findings and limits: Tumoral mutation counts were tracked by counts of expanded intratumoral alpha and beta TCRs.

Each CDR3 protein is one row after TCRdb ran MiXCR on the 5' RACE reads. The data hold 9,700 or so distinct CDR3 sequences, with 6% to 6.5% observed a single time. The sample's time point: sample taken at primary tumor resection. These receptors have no identified antigens. This specimen was lung tumor tissue, taken at surgery. The receptors come from a male donor with early-stage non-small cell lung cancer.

This clonotype has a count of ten or more. The size of this beta chain means little, since it is a stray read in a library made for alpha chains. This chain uses TRBV6-5 with TRBJ1-1, with D perhaps matching TRBD1 (5 bases). This CDR3 spans 15 amino acids. CDR1 is MNHEY, CDR2 SVGAGI, per germline. V shed 5 bases and J shed 4 bases, with 17 bases lying between them. CDR3 residues: CASSDDNAGGTEAFF. Here the CDR3 DNA reads TGTGCCAGCAGTGACGATAATGCCGGGGGCACTGAAGCTTTCTTT.

In this sample, this clonotype turned up many times. Within a library made for alpha chains, this beta chain is off target, and its count is uninformative. The genes are TRBV6-1 and TRBJ1-6; D uncertain. The CDR3 runs to 13 residues. The V and J ends lost 2 bases and 8 bases respectively, with 7 bases between them. Germline V gene sequence: CDR1 MNHNS, CDR2 SASEGT. CDR3 nucleotide sequence: TGTGCCAGCAGTGAAAACATGGATTCACCCCTCCACTTT. Encoded protein: CASSENMDSPLHF.

This clonotype was seen many times. Because the library targeted alpha chains, this beta chain is an off-target read whose size means little. V gene TRBV6-5 combines with J gene TRBJ1-1; D unresolved. The CDR3 spans 14 residues. The germline V gene encodes CDR1 MNHEY and CDR2 SVGAGI. Trimming took off 8 bases at V and 5 bases at J, with 18 bases between the two ends. The CDR3: CASRSSGMGTEAFF. The CDR3, as DNA: TGTGCCAGCCGGAGTTCGGGGATGGGGACTGAAGCTTTCTTT.

This clonotype was counted many times. This beta chain is an off-target read within a library intended for alpha chains, so its frequency means little. The CDR3 sequence: CASSFFLAGGQETQYF. The DNA of the CDR3 is TGCGCCAGCAGCTTCTTCCTAGCGGGAGGTCAAGAGACCCAGTACTTC. V is TRBV5-1 and J is TRBJ2-5; 11 bases are a match to TRBD2. J gave up 2 bases and V 2 bases, and 5 bases lay outside the gene matches. The CDR3 has 16 amino acids. Germline loops: CDR1 SGHRS, CDR2 YFSETQ.